The 30 T cell receptor beta chains given below trace back to one sample, sequenced in a study of Ad26.COV2.S vaccination and SARS-CoV-2 variants. Treatment defined: approximately 18 received Ad26.COV2.S at low or high dose, single or two shots; about 5 received placebo; per-sample allocation not given. All samples were drawn on day 63, counting from the first vaccine or placebo injection. The table came from immunoSEQ multiplex PCR; TCRdb's copy has only in-frame clones and leaves some out. The top ten clones hold about 5% of a sample with about 350,000 clones, about 89% of them seen once. The specimen comprised peripheral blood, sampled in a trial of Ad26.COV2.S vaccine versus placebo. The receptor source for this set is a person aged 18-60 years who received the Ad26.COV2.S COVID-19 vaccine or a placebo.

This clone was seen only once. The chain recombines TRBV7-2 with TRBJ1-3, with D perhaps TRBD1 (6 bases). CDR1 is SGHTA, CDR2 FQGNSA, per germline. The V end was cut by 1 base, the J end by 1 base, with 11 bases between. The CDR3 has 16 amino acids. CDR3 loop: CASSLDGGLSGNTIYF. The CDR3 nucleotides read TGTGCCAGCAGCTTAGACGGGGGCCTGTCTGGAAACACCATATATTTT.

The V and J genes are TRBV28 and TRBJ2-5, with TRBD1 matching 11 bases. V gave up 7 bases and J gave up 5 bases; unmatched junction bases: 9. This CDR3 has 15 residues. Per the germline V gene, CDR1 is MDHEN and CDR2 is SYDVKM. CDR3 in amino acids: CASTARTGGFETQYF. The CDR3 DNA reads as TGTGCCAGCACCGCGAGGACAGGGGGCTTCGAGACCCAGTACTTC. Variable domain in full (rest from reference TRBV28 and TRBJ2-5): DVKVTQSSRYLVKRTGEKVFLECVQDMDHENMFWYRQDPGLGLRLIYFSYDVKMKEKGDIPEGYSVSREKKERFSLILESASTNQTSMYLCASTARTGGFETQYFGPGTRLLVL.

The DNA for the CDR3 is TGTGCCAGCAGTCCCAACAGGGTTGGTCAGCCCCAGCATTTT. It codes for CASSPNRVGQPQHF. The gene calls are TRBV27 and TRBJ1-5, with a weak D call TRBD1 (6 bases). CDR1 and CDR2 (germline): MNHEY, SMNVEV (reference sequence). The germline V and J ends were trimmed by 5 bases and 6 bases, with 14 bases remaining between them. This CDR3 contains 14 residues.

This clone appeared once. The chain links TRBV28 to TRBJ2-6; no reliable D call. CDR3 length: 17 residues. The germline V gene encodes CDR1 MDHEN and CDR2 SYDVKM. The V end was cut by 4 bases, the J end by 0 bases, with 13 bases between. CDR3: CASSSLVSPSGANVLTF. The CDR3 DNA reads TGTGCCAGCAGTTCCCTCGTTTCACCCTCTGGGGCCAACGTCCTGACTTTC.

The J gene is TRBJ1-3, the V gene TRBV15, with D tentatively TRBD1 (6 bases). This CDR3 has 15 amino acids. V was cut by 0 bases and J by 3 bases, with 9 bases left in between. Germline CDR1 and CDR2: LNHNV and YYDKDF (reference sequence). The CDR3 loop reads CATSREQGVGNTIYF. Written as DNA, the CDR3 is TGTGCCACCAGCAGAGAACAGGGAGTTGGAAACACCATATATTTT. Together with reference TRBV15 and TRBJ1-3, the CDR3 gives the full variable domain: DAMVIQNPRYQVTQFGKPVTLSCSQTLNHNVMYWYQQKSSQAPKLLFHYYDKDFNNEADTPDNFQSRRPNTSFCFLDIRSPGLGDTAMYLCATSREQGVGNTIYFGEGSWLTVV.

The rearrangement joins TRBV4-1 to TRBJ1-5, with 9 bases identical to TRBD1. The CDR3 covers 16 residues. Germline lookup yields CDR1 MGHRA and CDR2 YSYEKL. The J segment lost 7 bases and the V segment lost 1 base, leaving 8 bases of the junction unmatched. This CDR3 is CASSQAVGQGDQPQHF. DNA for the CDR3: TGCGCCAGCAGCCAAGCGGTGGGACAGGGTGACCAGCCCCAGCATTTT.

V gene TRBV7-3 combines with J gene TRBJ2-2, with unresolved D. V lost 1 base, J lost 0 bases, and 3 bases lay in between. CDR3 length: 14 residues. Per the germline V gene, CDR1 is SGHTA and CDR2 is FQGTGA. Here the CDR3 DNA reads TGTGCCAGCAGCTTAAGCCCGAACACCGGGGAGCTGTTTTTT. This sequence encodes CASSLSPNTGELFF.

The rearrangement joins TRBV4-3 to TRBJ1-2; D not resolved. Germline values: CDR1 LGHNA, CDR2 YSLEER. The CDR3 contains 14 residues. The ends were cut back, 1 base at V and 8 bases at J, with 14 bases in the middle. As DNA, the CDR3 is TGCGCCAGCAGCCAAGTTAATGCCGTCCGAGGCTACACCTTC. Amino acids: CASSQVNAVRGYTF.

About this clone itself: A read error may produce the germline difference seen at one junction end. Other DNA sequences in the sample encode the same CDR3. As DNA, the CDR3 is TGCGCCAGCAGCCCCTTACTCCCGGGACAGGGAATGGGAGAAAAATTGTTTTTT. This codes for CASSPLLPGQGMGEKLFF. The V call is TRBV4-3, the J call TRBJ1-4; 9 nucleotides line up with TRBD1. This CDR3 has 18 residues. Germline V gene lookup returns CDR1 LGHNA and CDR2 YSLEER.

This sequence joins TRBV7-9 and TRBJ2-1; 8 nucleotides match TRBD2. The CDR3 covers 16 residues. Germline V gene sequence: CDR1 SEHNR, CDR2 FQNEAQ (reference sequence). V lost 10 bases to trimming and J lost 2 bases; unmatched junction nucleotides: 13. CDR3 region: CAIPKSSGGAYNEQFF. The CDR3 DNA follows: TGTGCCATCCCCAAATCGTCGGGGGGGGCCTACAATGAGCAGTTCTTC.

This clone has a single count. The chain links TRBV7-8 to TRBJ2-2, with TRBD1 identical over 7 bases. The CDR3 covers 15 residues. Germline-derived CDR1 and CDR2 are SGHVS and FQNEAQ. V shed 0 bases and J 5 bases; nucleotides not matched to a gene: 3. The CDR3 DNA reads as TGTGCCAGCAGCTTAGCAGGGGGCGCAACCGGGGAGCTGTTTTTT. Its translation: CASSLAGGATGELFF.

This chain's CDR3 is CASSLEGIDLAGELFF. CDR3 DNA: TGTGCCAGCAGCTTGGAGGGGATAGATTTGGCCGGGGAGCTGTTTTTT. The genes are TRBV5-4 and TRBJ2-2; maybe TRBD1 (5 bases). CDR1 SGHNT and CDR2 YYREEE come from the germline V gene (reference sequence). V lost 0 bases to trimming and J lost 6 bases, with 15 bases between them. The CDR3 has 16 residues.

The rearrangement uses TRBV5-1 and TRBJ2-3; a weak D match, TRBD1 (6 bases). CDR1 is SGHRS, CDR2 YFSETQ, per germline. This CDR3 region has 14 residues. Trimming removed 7 bases from V and 5 bases from J, with 17 bases in between. The DNA of the CDR3 is TGCGCCAGCGGATATTACAGGGCCCGAGATACGCAGTATTTT. Translating gives CASGYYRARDTQYF.

This rearrangement joins TRBV9 to TRBJ2-3, with 15 bases fitting TRBD2. V lost 0 bases to trimming and J lost 9 bases; unmatched junction nucleotides: 8. The germline V gene has CDR1 SGDLS and CDR2 YYNGEE. This CDR3 is 17 amino acids long. CDR3 residues: CASSVVGLAGGQGTQYF. In nucleotides, the CDR3 is TGTGCCAGCAGCGTAGTGGGACTAGCGGGGGGCCAAGGCACGCAGTATTTT.

The rearrangement joins TRBV25-1 to TRBJ2-3; 7 bases match TRBD2. The CDR3 is 15 amino acids. J was trimmed by 0 bases and V by 3 bases; bases with no gene match: 3. The germline gives CDR1 MGHDK, CDR2 SYGVNS. CDR3 nucleotides: TGTGCCAGCAGTGAGCGGGGGACTAGCACAGATACGCAGTATTTT. Translated, it gives CASSERGTSTDTQYF.

The rearrangement uses TRBV7-9 and TRBJ2-3; TRBD2 matches 15 bases. This CDR3 has 18 amino acids. Germline V lookup: CDR1 SEHNR, CDR2 FQNEAQ (reference sequence). J was trimmed by 0 bases and V by 5 bases; bases with no gene match: 6. DNA of the CDR3: TGTGCCAGCAGCCCCGGGACTAGCGGGGGGCGGAGCACAGATACGCAGTATTTT. It codes for CASSPGTSGGRSTDTQYF.

The rearrangement uses TRBV7-9 and TRBJ2-1, with TRBD1 matching 8 bases. J lost 10 bases, V lost 1 base, and 3 bases had no gene match. Germline V CDR1 and CDR2: SEHNR, FQNEAQ (reference sequence). The CDR3 sequence is 13 residues long. CDR3 nucleotide sequence: TGTGCCAGCAGCTTAGGGACAGGGTACGAGCAGTTCTTC. Translated, it gives CASSLGTGYEQFF. Looking up the rest from reference TRBV7-9 and TRBJ2-1 gives the full variable domain: DTGVSQNPRHKITKRGQNVTFRCDPISEHNRLYWYRQTLGQGPEFLTYFQNEAQLEKSRLLSDRFSAERPKGSFSTLEIQRTEQGDSAMYLCASSLGTGYEQFFGPGTRLTVL.

This clone was seen only once. The V gene is TRBV7-9, the J gene TRBJ1-6; D is uncertain. CDR1 and CDR2 from the germline V gene are SEHNR and FQNEAQ (reference sequence). V was cut by 7 bases and J by 6 bases, with 13 bases left in between. The CDR3 length is 14 residues. The CDR3 loop is CASTATSSNSPLHF. The CDR3 bases are TGTGCCAGCACCGCGACAAGTTCTAATTCACCCCTCCACTTT.

The chain joins TRBV28 to TRBJ2-1; 7 bases match TRBD2. Trimming cost V 3 bases and J 6 bases; bases outside gene matches: 5. The length of the CDR3 is 14 residues. Germline assignment: CDR1 MDHEN and CDR2 SYDVKM. CDR3 in amino acids: CASSFREGRNEQFF. CDR3 nucleotides: TGTGCCAGCAGTTTTAGGGAGGGACGCAATGAGCAGTTCTTC.

This CDR3 is CASSYSQGGNTEAFF. The CDR3 DNA reads as TGTGCCAGCAGTTACTCGCAGGGGGGGAACACTGAAGCTTTCTTT. J is TRBJ1-1 and V is TRBV6-5, with 7 bases lining up with TRBD1. V was clipped by 0 bases and J by 1 base; unmatched bases: 2. Germline CDR1 MNHEY, CDR2 SVGAGI. This CDR3 spans 15 amino acids.

The genes are TRBV11-3 and TRBJ1-1; no clear D. V dropped 3 bases and J dropped 5 bases, with 13 bases sitting between them. The CDR3 is 14 residues long. From germline, CDR1 is SGHNT and CDR2 YENEEA. The CDR3 loop reads CASSFAHVKTEAFF. The CDR3 nucleotides read TGTGCCAGCAGCTTCGCTCACGTCAAAACTGAAGCTTTCTTT.

The rearrangement links TRBV3-1 (or the pseudogene TRBV3-2) to TRBJ1-1; tentative D call: TRBD1 (6 bases). Trimming removed 2 bases from V and 4 bases from J, with 17 bases in between. The CDR3 spans 16 residues. From germline, CDR1 is LGHDT and CDR2 YNNKEL (reference sequence). CDR3 in DNA: TGTGCCAGCAGCCAATATAATTCAGGGGTGCGCACTGAAGCTTTCTTT. Its translation: CASSQYNSGVRTEAFF.

The chain is built from TRBV2 and TRBJ2-2, with TRBD2 identical over 8 bases. The germline gives CDR1 SNHLY, CDR2 FYNNEI. V shed 4 bases, J shed 3 bases, and the junction held 4 bases outside the gene matches. The CDR3 consists of 15 residues. CDR3 amino acids: CASSGLAGYTGELFF. The CDR3 DNA sequence: TGTGCCAGCAGTGGGCTAGCGGGTTACACCGGGGAGCTGTTTTTT.

The chain recombines TRBV4-3 with TRBJ2-1; D is possibly TRBD1 (6 bases). Deletions cut 3 bases from V and 5 bases from J, with 8 bases between. The CDR3 extends over 13 amino acids. The germline CDR1 and CDR2 sequences are LGHNA and YSLEER. As DNA, the CDR3 is TGCGCCAGCAGCCAGGACAGCAACAATGAGCAGTTCTTC. Translating gives CASSQDSNNEQFF.

This clone was seen a single time. The chain is built from TRBV6-5 and TRBJ2-7; D gene unclear. Trimming cost V 6 bases and J 3 bases, with 12 bases left between them. The CDR3 runs to 13 residues. CDR1 and CDR2 (germline): MNHEY, SVGAGI. The CDR3 spells CASRRLTDYEQYF. CDR3 coding DNA: TGTGCCAGCAGGCGCCTAACGGACTACGAGCAGTACTTC.

The chain carries TRBV20-1 and TRBJ2-2; no clear D. Trimming removed 3 bases at V and 0 bases at J, with 11 bases between. Germline CDR1 reads DFQATT; CDR2 reads SNEGSKA (reference sequence). The CDR3 is 15 residues long. Here the CDR3 reads CSASRARPNTGELFF. The CDR3, as DNA: TGCAGTGCTAGTCGTGCTAGGCCGAACACCGGGGAGCTGTTTTTT.

The chain is built from TRBV7-2 and TRBJ1-2; D is possibly TRBD1 (6 bases). The CDR3 spans 16 residues. Between the trimmed V and J ends, which lost 1 base and 8 bases, there was a span of 20 bases. Germline loops: CDR1 SGHTA, CDR2 FQGNSA. The CDR3, as DNA: TGTGCCAGCAGCTTAGATGGCGGTCCGGGGGCTGGGGGCTACACCTTC. It encodes CASSLDGGPGAGGYTF.

The chain has TRBV19 and TRBJ2-2; TRBD2 aligns across 10 bases. This CDR3 has 16 residues. Germline assignment: CDR1 LNHDA and CDR2 SQIVND (reference sequence). J was trimmed by 7 bases and V by 5 bases; bases with no gene match: 10. CDR3 in DNA: TGTGCCAGTAGTGTCATGACTAGCGGGCTCAGCGGGGAGCTGTTTTTT. It codes for CASSVMTSGLSGELFF.

The chain has TRBV12-5 and TRBJ1-5; tentative D call: TRBD1 (6 bases). Per germline, CDR1 LGHNT and CDR2 FRNRAP. Between the trimmed V and J ends, which lost 5 bases and 11 bases, there was a span of 16 bases. This CDR3 is 13 amino acids long. The CDR3 DNA reads TGTGCTAGTGGTGCCTCCTTAGGGGGGGCCCAGCATTTT. This gives the protein CASGASLGGAQHF.

The V and J genes are TRBV11-2 and TRBJ1-2; 8 bases align to TRBD1. Germline V CDR1 and CDR2: SGHAT, FQNNGV. V gave up 3 bases and J gave up 7 bases; unmatched junction bases: 4. The CDR3 has 13 residues. The CDR3 DNA follows: TGTGCCAGCAGCTTCCAGGACAGGGTTGGCTACACCTTC. Its translation is CASSFQDRVGYTF.